These 2 T cell receptor beta chains originate from one sample sequenced in a study of naive and memory T cell subsets. Two oligonucleotides, mixed equimolar, formed the beta constant-region primer covering TRBC1 and TRBC2. TCRdb recomputed calls from the UMI-ligation and nested PCR reads with MiXCR, one row per CDR3 protein. The data hold about 150,000 distinct CDR3 sequences, with over 15% observed a single time. The sequencing sample was made of naive CD4+ T cells from blood. Receptors were obtained from a human donor in good health.

This clonotype was detected only a few times. This chain joins TRBV7-9 and TRBJ1-1; TRBD1 is a possible D gene (6 bases). The CDR3 extends over 13 amino acids. The V end was cut by 4 bases, the J end by 7 bases, with 13 bases between. Germline V gene lookup returns CDR1 SEHNR and CDR2 FQNEAQ (reference sequence). CDR3 in DNA: TGTGCCAGCAGCTCAGGACAGTGGAGTGAAGCTTTCTTT. As protein: CASSSGQWSEAFF.

This chain links TRBV27 with TRBJ2-7; D is undetermined. There are 18 residues in the CDR3. V gave up 5 bases and J gave up 7 bases, with 30 bases separating them. Germline V gene data show CDR1 as MNHEY and CDR2 as SMNVEV (reference sequence). The CDR3 coding sequence is TGTGCCAGCAGTCAAACAAACATAATAATCCCTCCCGTGGGAGAGCAGTACTTC. Its translation: CASSQTNIIIPPVGEQYF.